The rows below give T cell receptor beta chains drawn from one sample of a study of CD8 T cells in ankylosing spondylitis. One entry per CDR3 protein results from TCRdb running MiXCR on the 5' RACE reads. In the table there are around 340,000 distinct CDR3 sequences, over 12% of which are singletons. The material sequenced was blood, either unsorted or a sorted T cell fraction (not recorded which). The receptors shown here come from a male donor with ankylosing spondylitis or in good health (not recorded which). Each CDR3 is given with its conserved first and last residue. The D gene is left open where the match is weak.

>TRBV25-1|TRBD1|TRBJ2-7
CASSAYGQGASYEQYF
>TRBV7-9|-|TRBJ2-7
CASSSSLHGLHGQYF
>TRBV6-5|TRBD2|TRBJ2-1
CASSFSGSRYNEQFF
>TRBV7-2|-|TRBJ2-7
CASSSLREQYF
>TRBV3-1|-|TRBJ2-1
CASGPYNEQFF
>TRBV2|-|TRBJ1-2
CASSKASYGYTF
>TRBV20-1|-|TRBJ2-7
CSASSVLRYSYEQYF
>TRBV7-2|-|TRBJ2-7
CASSFQGGEQYF
>TRBV7-6|TRBD2|TRBJ2-3
CASSSGTSDADTQYF
>TRBV9|-|TRBJ2-2
CASSARGRGAEPGELFF
>TRBV6-5|TRBD2|TRBJ2-3
CASSYSGLDSDTQYF
>TRBV7-2|TRBD2|TRBJ2-3
CASSSRGGETDTQYF
>TRBV11-2|-|TRBJ1-4
CASSLDLGQGLFF
>TRBV5-5|-|TRBJ2-7
CASSFSYSYEQYF
>TRBV20-1|-|TRBJ1-2
CSVGHPSINGYTF
>TRBV9|-|TRBJ2-5
CASSVAPYQETQYF
>TRBV7-2|TRBD2|TRBJ2-2
CASRPSGATGELFF
>TRBV7-9|TRBD2|TRBJ2-1
CASSFGTSVLRQFF
>TRBV12-3/TRBV12-4|TRBD2|TRBJ2-1
CASSLSGGAREQFF
>TRBV12-3/TRBV12-4|-|TRBJ1-2
CASSERGTGGYTF
>TRBV3-1|TRBD1|TRBJ2-7
CASSPVDRGPYEQYF
>TRBV3-1|-|TRBJ2-2
CASSQETGELFF
>TRBV29-1|-|TRBJ1-1
CSVAILAPDTEAFF
>TRBV28|TRBD2|TRBJ2-3
CASSPVRSGGTDTQYF